The clone carrying this TCR beta chain was seen at least ten times. This sample is drawn from a study of T cells in Graves' hyperthyroidism and ophthalmopathy. Amplification yielded TCR beta CDR3 regions, with RNA transcripts as the source. The primer set for the first-round RT-PCR of the TCR CDR3 was HTBI. Using its own MiXCR run on the multiplex PCR reads, TCRdb lists one record per CDR3 protein. The top ten hold 15% to 18% of the sample, which has under 400,000 distinct CDR3 sequences, around 18% seen once. The TCR sequence derives from a woman aged 40 to 55 with Graves' ophthalmopathy. The sequenced material came from blood.

This CDR3 is CASSYVGANTGELFF. DNA of the CDR3: TGTGCCAGCAGTTACGTCGGAGCGAACACCGGGGAGCTGTTTTTT. The rearrangement links TRBV6-5 to TRBJ2-2; D remains unclear. Germline loops: CDR1 MNHEY, CDR2 SVGAGI. V lost 2 bases to trimming and J lost 0 bases, with 7 bases between them. This CDR3 is built from 15 residues.